The 26 T cell receptor beta chains below all came from one sample that was sequenced in a study of blood T cell repertoires in COVID-19. Libraries were prepared by immunoSEQ multiplex PCR; TCRdb keeps only in-frame clonotypes and omits some of them. The sample records roughly 300,000 clones, 80% to 90% being singletons. The specimen was peripheral blood. These receptors were taken from a woman between 45 and 60 years old who had recovered from COVID-19.

The chain is built from TRBV3-1 (or the pseudogene TRBV3-2) and TRBJ2-4, with 8 bases that match TRBD2. V was pared by 1 base and J by 0 bases, with 2 bases of the junction left unmatched. There are 16 residues in the CDR3. Germline CDR1 and CDR2: LGHDT and YNNKEL (reference sequence). DNA for the CDR3: TGTGCCAGCAGCCAAGCCCTAGCGGGAGCCAAAAACATTCAGTACTTC. Translating gives CASSQALAGAKNIQYF.

V and J are TRBV28 and TRBJ1-5, with 10 bases identical to TRBD1. With V trimmed by 7 bases and J by 7 bases, 10 bases remained unmatched. Germline V gene data show CDR1 as MDHEN and CDR2 as SYDVKM. The CDR3 spans 15 residues. In DNA form, the CDR3 reads TGTGCCAGCACCCATGACAGGGGGCGCGGGCAGCCCCAGCATTTT. As protein: CASTHDRGRGQPQHF. Full variable domain (outside the CDR3, taken from reference TRBV28 and TRBJ1-5): DVKVTQSSRYLVKRTGEKVFLECVQDMDHENMFWYRQDPGLGLRLIYFSYDVKMKEKGDIPEGYSVSREKKERFSLILESASTNQTSMYLCASTHDRGRGQPQHFGDGTRLSIL.

This chain connects TRBV2 to TRBJ1-5, with unresolved D. There are 13 residues in the CDR3. Germline lookup yields CDR1 SNHLY and CDR2 FYNNEI. The CDR3 bases are TGTGCTGCCCGGGTATACGGCAATCAGCCCCAGCATTTT. Translation: CAARVYGNQPQHF.

This chain links TRBV7-8 with TRBJ2-2; 9 bases map to TRBD2. This CDR3 is built from 15 residues. In germline, CDR1 is SGHVS, CDR2 FQNEAQ. J gave up 5 bases and V 6 bases, and 7 bases lay outside the gene matches. In nucleotides, the CDR3 is TGTGCCAGCAGACTCTCTAGCGGGACAACCGGGGAGCTGTTTTTT. Translating gives CASRLSSGTTGELFF.

The J gene is TRBJ2-7, the V gene TRBV7-3; maybe TRBD1 (6 bases). The V gene lost 5 bases and the J gene lost 5 bases, with 13 bases spanning the gap. CDR1 SGHTA and CDR2 FQGTGA come from the germline V gene. CDR3 length equals 13 residues. The CDR3 protein is CASSHRESDEQYF. Written as DNA, the CDR3 is TGTGCCAGCAGCCACAGGGAGTCGGACGAGCAGTACTTC.

This chain uses TRBV27 with TRBJ2-1, with D possibly matching TRBD1 (6 bases). This CDR3 is 14 amino acids long. Trimming stripped 8 bases from V and 8 bases from J, with 19 bases between. Germline V lookup: CDR1 MNHEY, CDR2 SMNVEV (reference sequence). CDR3 sequence: CASGAPGAGYEQFF. The CDR3 region has the DNA TGTGCCAGCGGGGCCCCAGGGGCAGGATATGAGCAGTTCTTC.

The J gene is TRBJ2-1, the V gene TRBV28, with 9 positions matching TRBD2. Looked up from germline, CDR1 is MDHEN and CDR2 is SYDVKM. V dropped 4 bases and J dropped 2; count of bases not matched to a gene: 6. This CDR3 has 16 residues. DNA for the CDR3: TGTGCCAGCAGTTCACCAGCTAGCGGGGCCTACAATGAGCAGTTCTTC. It yields the protein CASSSPASGAYNEQFF. Full variable domain (missing parts from reference TRBV28 and TRBJ2-1): DVKVTQSSRYLVKRTGEKVFLECVQDMDHENMFWYRQDPGLGLRLIYFSYDVKMKEKGDIPEGYSVSREKKERFSLILESASTNQTSMYLCASSSPASGAYNEQFFGPGTRLTVL.

This rearrangement joins TRBV27 to TRBJ2-7; 8 nucleotides align to TRBD2. Germline values: CDR1 MNHEY, CDR2 SMNVEV (reference sequence). V was clipped by 6 bases and J by 1 base; unmatched bases: 5. This CDR3 comprises 14 residues. For the CDR3, the DNA is TGTGCCAGCAGGCAAGCGGGAGTATCCTACGAGCAGTACTTC. Translated: CASRQAGVSYEQYF.

The chain combines TRBV5-1 with TRBJ1-1; D ambiguous. Germline CDR1 and CDR2: SGHRS and YFSETQ. The CDR3 loop spans 14 amino acids. V was cut by 2 bases and J by 0 bases, with 8 bases left in between. CDR3 in DNA: TGCGCCAGCAGCTTCCCAGATATGAACACTGAAGCTTTCTTT. This translates into CASSFPDMNTEAFF.

The chain couples TRBV6-2 or TRBV6-3 to TRBJ2-5; no firm D call. The CDR3 has 16 amino acids. In germline, CDR1 is MNHEY, CDR2 SVGEGT. V lost 2 bases and J lost 1, with 14 bases in between. This CDR3 reads CASSYLLATGQETQYF. For the CDR3, the DNA is TGTGCCAGCAGTTACCTGTTAGCCACCGGCCAAGAGACCCAGTACTTC.

The rearrangement joins TRBV28 to TRBJ1-5, with D hard to call. V lost 2 bases to trimming and J lost 9 bases, with 14 bases between them. The germline CDR1 and CDR2 sequences are MDHEN and SYDVKM. The CDR3 is made up of 14 amino acids. The CDR3 region is CASSLTPPGRPQHF. CDR3 in DNA: TGTGCCAGCAGTTTAACTCCCCCAGGCAGGCCCCAGCATTTT.

The chain combines TRBV5-1 with TRBJ1-4, with 7 nucleotides matching TRBD1. CDR3 length: 15 residues. V was pared by 1 base and J by 8 bases, with 8 bases of the junction left unmatched. CDR1 SGHRS and CDR2 YFSETQ come from the germline V gene. This CDR3 is CASSLYGTEGEKLFF. CDR3 DNA sequence: TGCGCCAGCAGCTTGTACGGGACAGAGGGGGAAAAACTGTTTTTT.

The rearrangement links TRBV10-1 to TRBJ2-7, with TRBD2 identical over 12 bases. The J segment lost 2 bases and the V segment lost 0 bases, leaving 23 bases of the junction unmatched. CDR3 length equals 23 residues. Germline V gene data show CDR1 as WNHNN and CDR2 as SYGVQD (reference sequence). This chain's CDR3 is CASSESHKSGQTSGSDLAYEQYF. As DNA, the CDR3 is TGCGCCAGCAGTGAGTCCCACAAAAGCGGCCAGACTAGCGGGAGCGATCTAGCCTACGAGCAGTACTTC.

The gene calls are TRBV4-3 and TRBJ1-2; 10 bases fit TRBD1. V was clipped by 2 bases and J by 10 bases; unmatched bases: 13. The CDR3 has 16 amino acids. Looked up from germline, CDR1 is LGHNA and CDR2 is YSLEER. CDR3 nucleotide sequence: TGCGCCAGCAGCCAAATGTGGGGGGGGACAGGGGTAAACTACACCTTC. Translation: CASSQMWGGTGVNYTF.

The rearrangement uses TRBV11-2 and TRBJ1-2; maybe TRBD1 (5 bases). This CDR3 comprises 13 residues. The germline V gene has CDR1 SGHAT and CDR2 FQNNGV. V was cut by 3 bases and J by 2 bases, with 7 bases left in between. CDR3 sequence (DNA): TGTGCCAGCAGCTTCGCAGGGAACTATGGCTACACCTTC. This sequence encodes CASSFAGNYGYTF.

V is TRBV28 and J is TRBJ2-1; D ambiguous. Germline V gene lookup returns CDR1 MDHEN and CDR2 SYDVKM. The CDR3 loop spans 15 amino acids. Trimming stripped 2 bases from V and 4 bases from J, with 12 bases between. The CDR3 here is CASSLDTRFYNEQFF. CDR3 bases: TGTGCCAGCAGTTTAGACACGCGTTTTTACAATGAGCAGTTCTTC.

The J gene is TRBJ2-3, the V gene TRBV2, with TRBD1 as a possible D gene (6 bases). CDR1 and CDR2 (germline): SNHLY, FYNNEI. The CDR3 totals 12 residues. Trimming left V 7 bases short and J 3 bases short, with 8 bases between. The CDR3: CASTRGTDTQYF. Here the CDR3 DNA reads TGTGCCAGCACCAGGGGTACAGATACGCAGTATTTT.

V is TRBV7-2 and J is TRBJ2-7; D is uncertain. The CDR3 covers 14 residues. V gave up 0 bases and J gave up 0 bases, with 6 bases separating them. Germline V gives CDR1 SGHTA, CDR2 FQGNSA. The CDR3 DNA follows: TGTGCCAGCAGCTTAGCGGTTAGCTCCTACGAGCAGTACTTC. Translation gives CASSLAVSSYEQYF.

The chain couples TRBV6-5 to TRBJ2-6; possible D gene TRBD2, 6 bases. Germline CDR1 reads MNHEY; CDR2 reads SVGAGI. The length of the CDR3 is 14 residues. Trimming cost V 7 bases and J 4 bases, with 11 bases left between them. Here the CDR3 DNA reads TGTGCCAGCAACCCTGGGAGGGGGGCCAACGTCCTGACTTTC. Its protein product is CASNPGRGANVLTF.

This chain links TRBV28 with TRBJ2-7; D perhaps matches TRBD2 (6 bases). Trimming left V 3 bases short and J 0 bases short, with 15 bases between. CDR1 is MDHEN and CDR2 is SYDVKM in the germline V gene. CDR3 length equals 16 residues. As DNA, the CDR3 is TGTGCCAGCAGTTTGGGGGGTGGCGGGATCTCCTACGAGCAGTACTTC. Translated, it gives CASSLGGGGISYEQYF. The variable domain in full, with the rest retrieved from reference TRBV28 and TRBJ2-7, is DVKVTQSSRYLVKRTGEKVFLECVQDMDHENMFWYRQDPGLGLRLIYFSYDVKMKEKGDIPEGYSVSREKKERFSLILESASTNQTSMYLCASSLGGGGISYEQYFGPGTRLTVT.

The genes are TRBV7-9 and TRBJ2-1; weak D call: TRBD1 (6 bases). The CDR3 runs to 13 residues. V was cut by 1 base and J by 8 bases, with 9 bases left in between. The germline V gene has CDR1 SEHNR and CDR2 FQNEAQ (reference sequence). CDR3 sequence reads: CASSLVGGDEQFF. The CDR3, as DNA: TGTGCCAGCAGCTTAGTAGGGGGAGATGAGCAGTTCTTC.

V and J are TRBV19 and TRBJ1-2; 7 bases line up with TRBD1. Trimming at V came to 7 bases and at J to 6 bases, leaving 11 bases not matched to a gene. The CDR3 covers 14 residues. In germline, CDR1 is LNHDA, CDR2 SQIVND (reference sequence). The CDR3 is CASKDRQGLDGYTF. The CDR3 DNA reads TGTGCCAGTAAGGACAGACAGGGTCTTGATGGCTACACCTTC.

This sequence joins TRBV27 and TRBJ2-1; TRBD2 matches 7 bases. The CDR3 totals 14 residues. The germline CDR1 and CDR2 sequences are MNHEY and SMNVEV (reference sequence). With 3 bases clipped from V and 4 bases from J, the junction kept 3 bases outside the gene matches. The CDR3, as DNA: TGTGCCAGCAGTTTTGGCGGGAGATACAATGAGCAGTTCTTC. This codes for CASSFGGRYNEQFF.

This clone was found a few times. This chain connects TRBV28 to TRBJ2-7, with D possibly matching TRBD2 (6 bases). The V and J ends lost 6 bases and 7 bases respectively, with 16 bases between them. The CDR3 loop spans 13 amino acids. Germline V CDR1 and CDR2: MDHEN, SYDVKM. CDR3 region: CASRRGRESEQYF. The CDR3 nucleotides are TGTGCCAGCAGGCGGGGAAGGGAGAGTGAGCAGTACTTC.

V usage is TRBV5-1 and J usage is TRBJ2-5; the D gene is possibly TRBD2 (6 bases). Germline CDR1 is SGHRS and CDR2 is YFSETQ. This CDR3 is 15 amino acids long. Trimming shortened V by 4 bases and J by 1 base, and 14 bases separated the two germline ends. The CDR3 coding sequence is TGCGCCAGCAGCCGGGGTCGGGGACTCCAAGAGACCCAGTACTTC. This sequence encodes CASSRGRGLQETQYF.

V gene TRBV28 combines with J gene TRBJ1-1; no firm D call. Germline V CDR1 and CDR2: MDHEN, SYDVKM. V lost 0 bases to trimming and J lost 3 bases, with 11 bases between them. The length of the CDR3 is 15 residues. This chain's CDR3 is CASSLWWQRDTEAFF. The CDR3 coding sequence is TGTGCCAGCAGTTTATGGTGGCAGAGGGACACTGAAGCTTTCTTT. Filled out from reference TRBV28 and TRBJ1-1, the complete variable domain reads DVKVTQSSRYLVKRTGEKVFLECVQDMDHENMFWYRQDPGLGLRLIYFSYDVKMKEKGDIPEGYSVSREKKERFSLILESASTNQTSMYLCASSLWWQRDTEAFFGQGTRLTVV.